This T cell receptor (beta chain) stems from a study of beta chain features in type 1 diabetes. The study reverse transcribed the entire isolated RNA, so it sequenced expressed TCRB transcripts. Sequencing of naive, central memory and regulatory T cell samples gave an average of roughly 4 million reads. TCRdb's copy holds only in-frame clones and misses some; the assay was immunoSEQ multiplex PCR. The sample holds roughly 350,000 clones; 9.5% to 12% are singletons and the top ten take around 0.015%. The study, taken as a whole, reports: Equally in patients and controls, PCR might preferentially amplify shorter templates.

A remark on this clone: Its antigen is not known.

CDR1 SGHDN and CDR2 FVKESK come from the germline V gene. CDR3 length equals 12 residues. Trimming cost V 2 bases and J 10 bases, with 9 bases left between them. The receptor comes from a woman aged 25 to 45 in good health. Sample: naive CD4+ T cells from blood. The gene calls are TRBV14 and TRBJ2-1; D not certain. CDR3 residues: CASSQIPGEQFF. The CDR3 coding sequence is TGTGCCAGCAGCCAAATACCAGGAGAGCAGTTCTTC.